These T cell receptor beta chains were read from a single sample in a study of Graves' ophthalmopathy and Graves' hyperthyroidism. From the multiplex PCR reads, TCRdb called clonotypes with MiXCR, one entry per CDR3 protein. Of approximately 500,000 distinct CDR3 sequences in the sample, around 14% were seen once. Sequenced material: blood. The source of these receptors is a woman aged 25 to 39 with Graves' ophthalmopathy. CDR3s include the opening cysteine and the closing phenylalanine or tryptophan. D genes are given only for firm matches. Size is omitted from some rows. Given values are once, few, many or a class for expanded clones.

>15|TRBV20-1|TRBJ2-5|-|many
TGCAGTGCTAGATCGGCTAGCTCATCAGAAGAGACCCAGTACTTC
CSARSASSSEETQYF
>12|TRBV28|TRBJ2-2|-|many
TGTGCCAGCAGTTTGGCGTTCGGGGAGCTGTTTTTT
CASSLAFGELFF
>15|TRBV27|TRBJ1-1|-|many
TGTGCCAGCAGTGCCTACAGGATAATGAACACTGAAGCTTTCTTT
CASSAYRIMNTEAFF
>11|TRBV2|TRBJ2-7|-|many
TGTGCCAGCAGCAACCGGTACGAGCAGTACTTC
CASSNRYEQYF
>12|TRBV28|TRBJ2-7|-|many
TGTGCCAGCAGTTTAACGGGTCTCGAGCAGTACTTC
CASSLTGLEQYF
>16|TRBV14|TRBJ2-7|-|many
TGTGCCAGCAGCCAAGTAGCAGGGACGAGCTCCTACGAGCAGTACTTC
CASSQVAGTSSYEQYF
>16|TRBV6-5|TRBJ1-6|TRBD1|-
TGTGCCAGCAGTTACTCCTCACAGGGGGTAGATTCACCCCTCCACTTT
CASSYSSQGVDSPLHF
>20|TRBV11-2|TRBJ1-6|TRBD1|few
TGTGCCAGCAGCTTACTACAGGGGACTATCTCATCCTATTATAATTCACCCCTCCACTTT
CASSLLQGTISSYYNSPLHF
>15|TRBV11-2|TRBJ2-7|-|many
TGTGCCAGCAGCTTGGAAGCGGCGAGCTCCTACGAGCAGTACTTC
CASSLEAASSYEQYF
>16|TRBV6-1|TRBJ2-1|TRBD1|few
TGTGCCAGCAAGATTTCGACAGGGGGCGCCTACAATGAGCAGTTCTTC
CASKISTGGAYNEQFF
>14|TRBV7-9|TRBJ1-1|-|many
TGTGCCAGCAGCTCACTGTCGGGGTTGGAGGAGGCTTTCTTT
CASSSLSGLEEAFF
>16|TRBV5-1|TRBJ2-7|TRBD2|many
TGCGCCAGCAGCTTGGCTAGCGGGAGTTTCGCCTACGAGCAGTACTTC
CASSLASGSFAYEQYF
>12|TRBV12-3/TRBV12-4|TRBJ2-7|-|many
TGTGCCAGCAGTTTGTCAGGGGAGAAGCAGTACTTC
CASSLSGEKQYF
>13|TRBV7-9|TRBJ2-2|-|few
TGTGCCAGCAGCTTAGCTCCCCTGGGGGAGCTGTTTTTT
CASSLAPLGELFF
>17|TRBV6-5|TRBJ2-5|-|-
TGTGCCAGCAGTTATACCTTATCCCCGGCAGGTAGAGAGACCCAGTACTTC
CASSYTLSPAGRETQYF
>16|TRBV14|TRBJ2-5|-|many
TGTGCCAGCAGCCAAGATGGGCAGGGGGGCGGAGAGACCCAGTACTTC
CASSQDGQGGGETQYF
>13|TRBV6-1|TRBJ1-2|TRBD1|many
TGTGCCAGCACCCGGGACAGGGGGCTTGGCTACACCTTC
CASTRDRGLGYTF
>14|TRBV12-3/TRBV12-4|TRBJ2-7|-|many
TGTGCCAGCAGTTTCGCCGGGACCGCCTTCGAGCAGTACTTC
CASSFAGTAFEQYF
>15|TRBV7-2|TRBJ1-1|-|few
TGTGCCAGCAGCTTAGGGGTTATGGGGTTCCCTGAAGCTTTCTTT
CASSLGVMGFPEAFF
>18|TRBV14|TRBJ2-7|TRBD1|few
TGTGCCAGCAGCCCGTGGGCAGGGGGCACGGGTTTGTCCTACGAGCAGTACTTC
CASSPWAGGTGLSYEQYF
>14|TRBV18|TRBJ2-5|-|many
TGTGCCAGCTCACCACAATCAACCCAAGAGACCCAGTACTTC
CASSPQSTQETQYF
>15|TRBV24-1|TRBJ2-5|TRBD1|many
TGTGCCACCAGTACGCAGGGCGCAGGGGGAGAGACCCAGTACTTC
CATSTQGAGGETQYF
>13|TRBV29-1|TRBJ2-5|-|many
TGCAGCGTTGACGATGCGAACCAAGAGACCCAGTACTTC
CSVDDANQETQYF
>14|TRBV12-3/TRBV12-4|TRBJ1-1|-|many
TGTGCCAGCAGTTTTCGTTCCATGAACACTGAAGCTTTCTTT
CASSFRSMNTEAFF
>14|TRBV12-3/TRBV12-4|TRBJ2-7|TRBD2|-
TGTGCCAGCAGCCAGGGACTAGCCTCCTACGAGCAGTACTTC
CASSQGLASYEQYF
>16|TRBV28|TRBJ1-5|TRBD1|many
TGTGCCAGCAGTTCGGACTTAACAGGGGGCAACCAGCCCCAGCATTTT
CASSSDLTGGNQPQHF
>14|TRBV7-2|TRBJ2-7|TRBD2|-
TGTGCCAGCACCTCAGCGGGAGCCATTTACGAGCAGTACTTC
CASTSAGAIYEQYF
>15|TRBV11-3|TRBJ2-7|TRBD2|many
TGTGCCAGCAGCTTGGTAGCGGGCTCTCTCTACGAGCAGTACTTC
CASSLVAGSLYEQYF
>11|TRBV2|TRBJ2-2|-|many
TGTGCCAGCAGCCCACGCGGGGAGCTGTTTTTT
CASSPRGELFF
>13|TRBV12-5|TRBJ1-5|-|-
TGTGCTAGTGGTTTAGGTTTTTATCAGCCCCTGCATTTT
CASGLGFYQPLHF
>14|TRBV12-3/TRBV12-4|TRBJ1-6|TRBD1|many
TGTGCCAGCAGCTTGGACAGGGGGCGATCACCCCTCCACTTT
CASSLDRGRSPLHF
>15|TRBV28|TRBJ2-7|TRBD2|many
TGTGCCAGCCGGAGGACTAGCGGGGGACCGGGTGAGCAGTACTTC
CASRRTSGGPGEQYF